This T cell receptor (beta chain) was found in a study of sequential checkpoint blockade in melanoma. Looking at the study overall: Each arm's sequence ended with maintenance nivolumab. Around 21 patients had tumor biopsies before treatment and at week 13. Whole-study results and caveats: Rising tumor T-cell fraction and clonality meant about 30 times likelier benefit.

Worth noting for this clone: Its specificity is unknown.

As to treatment: randomized to nivolumab then ipilimumab (arm A) or the reverse (arm B). None of the patients previously received DNA-damaging chemotherapy. Assay: immunoSEQ multiplex PCR; the TCRdb copy retains only in-frame clones and omits some. The sample has about 9,600 clones; 24% are singletons. V lost 3 bases and J lost 7, with 11 bases in between. CDR3 length equals 14 residues. Germline V gives CDR1 SGDLS, CDR2 YYNGEE. The starting material was tumor tissue (inferred from file names), obtained from a patient given nivolumab and ipilimumab in sequence. This receptor was taken from a human donor with melanoma. V gene TRBV9 combines with J gene TRBJ1-6, with D hard to call. For the CDR3, the DNA is TGTGCCAGCAGCGAACTCATAGGGAATTCACCCCTCCACTTT. Amino acids: CASSELIGNSPLHF. The full variable domain, rest sourced from reference TRBV9 and TRBJ1-6, is DSGVTQTPKHLITATGQRVTLRCSPRSGDLSVYWYQQSLDQGLQFLIQYYNGEERAKGNILERFSAQQFPDLHSELNLSSLELGDSALYFCASSELIGNSPLHFGNGTRLTVT.